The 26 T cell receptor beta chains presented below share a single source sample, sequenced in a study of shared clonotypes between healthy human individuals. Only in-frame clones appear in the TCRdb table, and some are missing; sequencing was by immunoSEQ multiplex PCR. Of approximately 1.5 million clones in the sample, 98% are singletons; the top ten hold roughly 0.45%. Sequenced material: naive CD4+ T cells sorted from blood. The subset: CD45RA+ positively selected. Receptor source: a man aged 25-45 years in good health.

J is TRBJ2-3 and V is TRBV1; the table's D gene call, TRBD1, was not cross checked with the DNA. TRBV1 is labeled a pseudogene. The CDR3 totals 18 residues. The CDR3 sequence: CTSSQVLTGDQITDTQYF. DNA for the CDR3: TGCACCAGCAGCCAAGTCCTAACAGGGGACCAAATCACAGATACGCAGTATTTT.

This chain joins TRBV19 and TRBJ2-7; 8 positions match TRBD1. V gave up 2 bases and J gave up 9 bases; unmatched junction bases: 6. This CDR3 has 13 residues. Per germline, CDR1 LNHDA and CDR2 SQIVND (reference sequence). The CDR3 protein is CASSIQQGVGQYF. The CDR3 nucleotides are TGTGCCAGTAGTATACAACAGGGGGTCGGGCAGTACTTC.

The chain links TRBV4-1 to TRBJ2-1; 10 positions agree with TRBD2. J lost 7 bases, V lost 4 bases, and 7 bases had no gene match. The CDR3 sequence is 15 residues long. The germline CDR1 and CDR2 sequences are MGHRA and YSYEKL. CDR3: CASSPLSGRMNEQFF. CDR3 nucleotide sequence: TGCGCCAGCAGCCCTCTTAGCGGGAGGATGAATGAGCAGTTCTTC.

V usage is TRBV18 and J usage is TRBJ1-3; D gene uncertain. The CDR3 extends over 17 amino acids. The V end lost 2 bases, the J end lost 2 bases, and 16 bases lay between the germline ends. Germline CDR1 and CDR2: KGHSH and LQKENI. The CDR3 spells CASSPTKGRSPGNTIYF. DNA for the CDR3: TGTGCCAGCTCACCAACGAAAGGAAGGTCGCCTGGAAACACCATATATTTT.

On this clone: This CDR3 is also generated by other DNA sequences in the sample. CDR3 in DNA: TGTGCCAGCAGCCTTAGACTCTACGAGCAGTACTTC. Residues: CASSLRLYEQYF. The chain links TRBV28 to TRBJ2-7; no reliable D call. CDR1 and CDR2 from the germline V gene are MDHEN and SYDVKM. This CDR3 has 12 amino acids. V lost 6 bases, J lost 3 bases, and 9 bases lay in between.

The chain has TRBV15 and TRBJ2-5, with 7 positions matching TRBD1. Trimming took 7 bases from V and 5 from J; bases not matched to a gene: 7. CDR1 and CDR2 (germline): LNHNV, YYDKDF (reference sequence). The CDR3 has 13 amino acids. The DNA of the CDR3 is TGTGCCACCACGCAGGGGGTTAGGGAGACCCAGTACTTC. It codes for CATTQGVRETQYF.

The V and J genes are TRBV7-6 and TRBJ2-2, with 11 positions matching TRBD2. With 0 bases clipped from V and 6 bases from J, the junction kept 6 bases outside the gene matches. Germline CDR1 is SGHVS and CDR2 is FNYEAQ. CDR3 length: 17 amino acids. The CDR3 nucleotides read TGTGCCAGCAGCTTAGCACTAGCGGGAGTTGGGGCCGGGGAGCTGTTTTTT. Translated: CASSLALAGVGAGELFF.

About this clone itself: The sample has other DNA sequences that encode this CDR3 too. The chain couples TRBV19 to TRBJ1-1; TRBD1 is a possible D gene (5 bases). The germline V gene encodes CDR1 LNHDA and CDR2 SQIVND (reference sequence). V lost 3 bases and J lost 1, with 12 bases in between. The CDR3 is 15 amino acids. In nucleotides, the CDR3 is TGTGCCAGTAGTATCGTCGGGCAGGGGAACACTGAAGCTTTCTTT. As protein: CASSIVGQGNTEAFF.

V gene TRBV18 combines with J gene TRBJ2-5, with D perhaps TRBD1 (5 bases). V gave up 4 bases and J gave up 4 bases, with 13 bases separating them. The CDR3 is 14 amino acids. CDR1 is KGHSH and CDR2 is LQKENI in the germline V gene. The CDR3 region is CASSQAGLGETQYF. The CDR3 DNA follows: TGTGCCAGCTCACAAGCAGGGCTTGGAGAGACCCAGTACTTC. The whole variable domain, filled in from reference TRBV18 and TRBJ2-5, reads NAGVMQNPRHLVRRRGQEARLRCSPMKGHSHVYWYRQLPEEGLKFMVYLQKENIIDESGMPKERFSAEFPKEGPSILRIQQVVRGDSAAYFCASSQAGLGETQYFGPGTRLLVL.

CDR3 in amino acids: CASSPRDRFNQPQHF. In DNA form, the CDR3 reads TGTGCCAGCAGCCCCCGGGACCGCTTCAATCAGCCCCAGCATTTT. The chain employs TRBV9 and TRBJ1-5, with D possibly being TRBD1 (5 bases). The germline CDR1 and CDR2 sequences are SGDLS and YYNGEE. V was shortened by 4 bases and J by 3 bases, with 14 bases between the two germline ends. The CDR3 is 15 residues long.

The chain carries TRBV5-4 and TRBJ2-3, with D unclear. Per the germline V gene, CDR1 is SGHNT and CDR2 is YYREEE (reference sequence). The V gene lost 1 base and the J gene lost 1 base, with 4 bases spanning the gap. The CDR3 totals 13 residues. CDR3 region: CASSLTGTDTQYF. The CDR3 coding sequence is TGTGCCAGCAGCTTGACCGGCACAGATACGCAGTATTTT.

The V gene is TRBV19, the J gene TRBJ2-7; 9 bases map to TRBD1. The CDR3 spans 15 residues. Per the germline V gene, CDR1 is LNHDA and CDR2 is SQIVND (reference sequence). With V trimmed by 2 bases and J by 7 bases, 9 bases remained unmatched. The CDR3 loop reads CASSIFGTGTGEQYF. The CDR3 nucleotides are TGTGCCAGTAGTATATTCGGGACAGGGACGGGTGAGCAGTACTTC. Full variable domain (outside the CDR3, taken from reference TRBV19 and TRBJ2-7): DGGITQSPKYLFRKEGQNVTLSCEQNLNHDAMYWYRQDPGQGLRLIYYSQIVNDFQKGDIAEGYSVSREKKESFPLTVTSAQKNPTAFYLCASSIFGTGTGEQYFGPGTRLTVT.

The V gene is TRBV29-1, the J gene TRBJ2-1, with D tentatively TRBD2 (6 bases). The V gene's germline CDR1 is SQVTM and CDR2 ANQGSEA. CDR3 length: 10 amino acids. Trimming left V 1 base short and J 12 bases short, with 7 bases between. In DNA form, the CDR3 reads TGCAGCGTTGAAGCCGGGGGGCAGTTCTTC. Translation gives CSVEAGGQFF.

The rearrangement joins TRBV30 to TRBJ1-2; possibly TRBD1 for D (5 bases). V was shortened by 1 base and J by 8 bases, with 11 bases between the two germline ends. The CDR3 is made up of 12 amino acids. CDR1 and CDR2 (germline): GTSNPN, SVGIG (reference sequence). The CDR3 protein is CAWSGGARGYTF. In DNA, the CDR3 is TGTGCCTGGAGTGGTGGGGCCCGGGGCTACACCTTC.

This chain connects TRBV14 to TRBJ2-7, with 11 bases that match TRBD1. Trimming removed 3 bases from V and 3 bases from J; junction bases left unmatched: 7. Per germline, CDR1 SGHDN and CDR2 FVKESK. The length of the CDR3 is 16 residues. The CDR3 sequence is CASSHPGTGGLYEQYF. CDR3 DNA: TGTGCCAGCAGCCATCCCGGGACAGGGGGACTCTACGAGCAGTACTTC.

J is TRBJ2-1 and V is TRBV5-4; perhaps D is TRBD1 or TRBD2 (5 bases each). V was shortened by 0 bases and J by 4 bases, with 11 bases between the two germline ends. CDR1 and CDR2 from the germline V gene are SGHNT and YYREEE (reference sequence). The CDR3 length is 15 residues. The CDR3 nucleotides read TGTGCCAGCAGCTTGGCCGGGACCCCGTACAATGAGCAGTTCTTC. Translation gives CASSLAGTPYNEQFF.

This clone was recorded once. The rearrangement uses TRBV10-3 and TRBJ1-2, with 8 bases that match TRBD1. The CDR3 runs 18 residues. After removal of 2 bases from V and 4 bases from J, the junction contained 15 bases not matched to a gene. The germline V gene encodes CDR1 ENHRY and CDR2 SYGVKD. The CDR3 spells CAISEGGAGGLGPYGYTF. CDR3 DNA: TGTGCCATCAGTGAGGGTGGGGCAGGGGGCCTCGGTCCCTATGGCTACACCTTC.

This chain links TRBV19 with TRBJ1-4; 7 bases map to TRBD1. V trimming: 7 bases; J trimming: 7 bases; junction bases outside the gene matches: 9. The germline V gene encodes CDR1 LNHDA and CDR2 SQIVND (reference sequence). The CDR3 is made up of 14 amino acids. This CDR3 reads CASTPTGRGEKLFF. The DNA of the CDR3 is TGTGCCAGTACCCCGACAGGGAGAGGTGAAAAACTGTTTTTT.

CDR3 sequence: CAISESDLKNTGELFF. The CDR3 nucleotides are TGTGCCATCAGTGAGTCAGATCTTAAGAACACCGGGGAGCTGTTTTTT. The chain is built from TRBV10-3 and TRBJ2-2; D gene uncertain. With 0 bases removed from V and 1 base from J, the gap between germline ends came to 9 bases. The CDR3 totals 16 residues. Germline CDR1 ENHRY, CDR2 SYGVKD.

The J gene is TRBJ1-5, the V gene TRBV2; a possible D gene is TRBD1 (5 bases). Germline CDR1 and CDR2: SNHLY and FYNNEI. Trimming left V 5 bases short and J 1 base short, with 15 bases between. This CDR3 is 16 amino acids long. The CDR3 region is CASSSAGVGSNQPQHF. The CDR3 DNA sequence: TGTGCCAGCAGTTCGGCGGGGGTAGGAAGCAATCAGCCCCAGCATTTT.

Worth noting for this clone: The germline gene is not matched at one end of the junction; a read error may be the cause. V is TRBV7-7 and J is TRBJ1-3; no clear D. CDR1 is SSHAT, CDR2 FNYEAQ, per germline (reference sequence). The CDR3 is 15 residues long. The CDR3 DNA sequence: TGTGCTAGCAGCTTCGGAGTCGGGGCTGGAAACACCATATATTTT. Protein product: CASSFGVGAGNTIYF.

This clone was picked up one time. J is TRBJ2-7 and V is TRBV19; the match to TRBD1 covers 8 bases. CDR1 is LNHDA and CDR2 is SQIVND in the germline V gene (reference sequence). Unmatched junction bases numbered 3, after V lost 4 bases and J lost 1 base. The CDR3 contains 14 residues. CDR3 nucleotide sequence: TGTGCCAGTAGTAGAAGACAGGGGTCCTACGAGCAGTACTTC. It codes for CASSRRQGSYEQYF. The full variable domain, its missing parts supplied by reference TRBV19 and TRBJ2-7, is DGGITQSPKYLFRKEGQNVTLSCEQNLNHDAMYWYRQDPGQGLRLIYYSQIVNDFQKGDIAEGYSVSREKKESFPLTVTSAQKNPTAFYLCASSRRQGSYEQYFGPGTRLTVT.

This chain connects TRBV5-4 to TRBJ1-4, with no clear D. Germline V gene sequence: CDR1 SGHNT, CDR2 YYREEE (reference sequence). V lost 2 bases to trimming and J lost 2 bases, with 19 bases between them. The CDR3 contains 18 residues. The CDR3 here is CASSLRSSRTWTNEKLFF. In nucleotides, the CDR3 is TGTGCCAGCAGCTTACGTTCGTCACGGACCTGGACTAATGAAAAACTGTTTTTT.

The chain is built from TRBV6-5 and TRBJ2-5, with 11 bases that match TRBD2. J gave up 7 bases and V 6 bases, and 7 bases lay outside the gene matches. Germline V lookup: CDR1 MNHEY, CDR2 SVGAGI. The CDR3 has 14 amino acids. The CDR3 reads CASRLSGRAATQYF. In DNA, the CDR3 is TGTGCCAGCAGACTTAGCGGGAGGGCCGCGACCCAGTACTTC.

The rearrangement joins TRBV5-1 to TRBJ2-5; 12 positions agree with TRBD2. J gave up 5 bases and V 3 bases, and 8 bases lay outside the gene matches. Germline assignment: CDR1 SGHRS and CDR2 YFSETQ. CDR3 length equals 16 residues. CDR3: CASSSGTSGQRETQYF. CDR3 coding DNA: TGCGCCAGCAGCTCCGGGACTAGCGGGCAGCGGGAGACCCAGTACTTC.

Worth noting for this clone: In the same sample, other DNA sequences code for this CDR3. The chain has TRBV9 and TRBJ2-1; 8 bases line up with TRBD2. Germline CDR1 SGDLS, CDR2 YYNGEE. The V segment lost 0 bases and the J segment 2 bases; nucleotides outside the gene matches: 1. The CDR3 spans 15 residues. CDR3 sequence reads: CASSVVAGTYNEQFF. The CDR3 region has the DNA TGTGCCAGCAGCGTAGTAGCGGGGACCTACAATGAGCAGTTCTTC.